This T cell receptor beta chain was recovered during a study of beta chain features in type 1 diabetes (dated by TCRdb to the late 2010s). For context, the study as a whole: Mean age, gender distribution, total cell number and subset yield did not differ between patients and healthy donors. A total of 100 million to 140 million sorted cells were examined across all samples, and the number of cells per subset was strongly correlated with RNA yield. In the study, recently diagnosed type 1 diabetes patients and matched healthy donors were compared on the TCRB repertoires of their sorted circulating CD4+ T cell subsets. Naive and central memory subsets were obtained from all 30 or so donors, but regulatory and stem cell-like memory subsets were isolated from only 8 patients and roughly 8 healthy donors.

The entire isolated RNA was reverse transcribed using the High Capacity cDNA Reverse Transcription Kit, and thus expressed TCRB transcripts were sequenced. Naive, central memory and regulatory T cell samples underwent deep immunoSEQ sequencing, averaging roughly 3.5 million total reads per sample. Sorted cells were lysed in RLT buffer, and RNA was extracted using DNase-treated RNeasy Micro or Mini kits according to cell number. To prevent cross-contamination, each cell subset was processed individually, whereas patient and healthy donor samples were processed jointly. Using the immunoSEQ multiplex PCR, TCRB sequences were amplified from cDNA into 87-bp fragments spanning the CDR3 region. Sequencing of the amplicons was performed on the Illumina HiSeq platform. The study's processing was this. Synthetic template baselines were used to correct PCR bias computationally, reads within Hamming distance 2 were collapsed together, and singletons that could not be merged were discarded. Reads were aligned against IMGT so that V, D and J genes, CDR3 length and insertions or deletions at six rearrangement sites could be assigned. Clonotype counts were normalized to sorted cell number within each subset before computing true diversity and Gini coefficients with the tcR R package. Repertoire sharing was quantified using the overlap coefficient calculated on TCRB nucleotide sequences. Out-of-frame TCRB sequences from naive cells were analyzed to stand in for the pre-selection repertoire. Here the immuneACCESS table is served through TCRdb, limited to in-frame sequences with V and J called. Missing clones are a known gap in these copies; in checked studies unresolved V genes cover under half, and the rest lacks a known reason. Clone size and V and J calls were adopted from that table, with D and trimming inferred from the DNA. The sample table holds around 340,000 clones, of which about 20% were seen once. 0.044% of the sample belongs to the ten largest clones.

Each donor gave one peripheral blood draw, averaging roughly 0.11 L, which was collected into heparinised tubes. A BD FACSAria II was used to sort naive, central memory, regulatory and stem cell-like memory CD4+ T cells with a panel that included CD45RO, CCR7, CD25, CD127, CD95 and CD27. A purity above 95% was achieved for all sorted populations. PBMCs were isolated immediately by Lymphoprep density gradient centrifugation and stained directly without culture. Samples were stained and sorted in pairs, with one healthy donor and one patient per experiment, so that batch effects were minimized. CDR1 and CDR2, per the germline V gene, are SGDLS and YYNGEE. Including cysteine and phenylalanine, the CDR3 has 15 amino acids. Of all the DNA, just the CDR3 is kept, 45 bases in frame from base 1. V has 6 bases trimmed and J has 0 bases trimmed; junction bases matching no gene number 6. Here is what the overall study found, with its caveats: Because cDNA rather than genomic DNA was sequenced, highly expressing activated cells could have been over-represented, although no difference in activation and CD3 levels was found between groups. PCR might favor shorter templates, but patient and control samples were amplified and corrected together, so any skew would affect both groups equally. Because the HLA sub-analyses included only small numbers of individuals, any influence of HLA type on TCRB rearrangement was left unresolved. At VDJ recombination sites, type 1 diabetes patients had fewer insertions and more deleted nucleotides, which implies abnormalities in thymic rearrangement. Naive, central memory and regulatory TCRB repertoires appeared more similar among patients than among healthy donors. Type 1 diabetes patients showed a moderate but significant shortening of TCRB CDR3 length in all four CD4+ subsets.

This clone has a handful of counts. Which antigen it targets is not known. No base qualities exist here, and no much larger clone lies one base off it. Rearrangement joined TRBV9 to TRBJ2-1; 7 of the junction bases match TRBD1. The sample was naive CD4+ T cells from blood. The intended sense of this specimen's cell subset or site label: true naive CD4+ T cells. The clonotype was recovered from a woman aged 18-30 years in good health. The sequenced DNA is TGTGCCAGCACCTCCGGGACAGTCTCCTACAATGAGCAGTTCTTC. It codes for CASTSGTVSYNEQFF.